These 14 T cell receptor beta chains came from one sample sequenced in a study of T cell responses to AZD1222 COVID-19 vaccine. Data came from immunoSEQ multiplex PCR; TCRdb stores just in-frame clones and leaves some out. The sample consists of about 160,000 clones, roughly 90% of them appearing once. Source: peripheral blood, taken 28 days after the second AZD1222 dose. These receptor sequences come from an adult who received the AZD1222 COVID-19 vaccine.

As DNA, the CDR3 is TGTGCCAGCAGCCACCGCAGGGGGAGGTACGAGCAGTACTTC. Its translation is CASSHRRGRYEQYF. The V gene is TRBV3-1 (or the pseudogene TRBV3-2), the J gene TRBJ2-7; D might be TRBD1 (7 bases). Looked up from germline, CDR1 is LGHDT and CDR2 is YNNKEL (reference sequence). The CDR3 consists of 14 residues. V lost 3 bases, J lost 4 bases, and 13 bases lay in between.

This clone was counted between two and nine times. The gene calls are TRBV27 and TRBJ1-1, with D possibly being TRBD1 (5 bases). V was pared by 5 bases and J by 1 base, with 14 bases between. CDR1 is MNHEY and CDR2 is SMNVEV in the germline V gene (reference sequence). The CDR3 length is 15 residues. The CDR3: CASSEARVRNTEAFF. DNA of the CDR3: TGTGCCAGCAGTGAGGCCAGGGTTCGGAACACTGAAGCTTTCTTT.

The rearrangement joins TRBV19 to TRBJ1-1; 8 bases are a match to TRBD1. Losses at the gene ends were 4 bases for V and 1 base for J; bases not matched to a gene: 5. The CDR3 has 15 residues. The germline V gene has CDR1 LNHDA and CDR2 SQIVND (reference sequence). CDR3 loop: CASSSQGAANTEAFF. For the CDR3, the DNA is TGTGCCAGTAGTAGCCAGGGGGCGGCGAACACTGAAGCTTTCTTT.

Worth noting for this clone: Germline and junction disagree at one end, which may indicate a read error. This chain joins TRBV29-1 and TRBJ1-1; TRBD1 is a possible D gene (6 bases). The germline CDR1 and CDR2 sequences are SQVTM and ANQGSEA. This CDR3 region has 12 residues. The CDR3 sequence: CSVEDGGGTVIF. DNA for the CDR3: TGCAGCGTTGAAGATGGAGGGGGGACTGTGATCTTT.

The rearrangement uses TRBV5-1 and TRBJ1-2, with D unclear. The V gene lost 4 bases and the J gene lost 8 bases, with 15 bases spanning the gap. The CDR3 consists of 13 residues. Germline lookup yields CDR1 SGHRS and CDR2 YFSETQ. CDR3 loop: CASSLDRPIGYTF. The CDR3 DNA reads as TGCGCCAGCAGCCTCGACCGCCCTATAGGCTACACCTTC.

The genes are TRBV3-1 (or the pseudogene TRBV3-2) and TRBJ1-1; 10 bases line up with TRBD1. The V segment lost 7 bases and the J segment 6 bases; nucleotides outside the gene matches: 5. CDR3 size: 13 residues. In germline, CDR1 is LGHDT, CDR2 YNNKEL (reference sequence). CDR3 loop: CASKTGGISEAFF. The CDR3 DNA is TGTGCCAGCAAGACAGGGGGCATCTCTGAAGCTTTCTTT.

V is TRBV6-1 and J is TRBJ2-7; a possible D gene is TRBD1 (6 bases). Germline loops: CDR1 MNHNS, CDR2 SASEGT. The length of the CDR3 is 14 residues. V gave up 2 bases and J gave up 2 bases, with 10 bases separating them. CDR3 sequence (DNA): TGTGCCAGCAGTGAACGGGACATCCCCTACGAGCAGTACTTC. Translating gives CASSERDIPYEQYF.

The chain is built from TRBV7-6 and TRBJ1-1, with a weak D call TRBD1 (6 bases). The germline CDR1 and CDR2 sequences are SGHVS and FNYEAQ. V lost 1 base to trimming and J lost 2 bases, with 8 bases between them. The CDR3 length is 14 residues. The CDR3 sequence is CASSLEGGNTEAFF. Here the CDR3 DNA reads TGTGCCAGCAGCTTAGAAGGGGGAAACACTGAAGCTTTCTTT.

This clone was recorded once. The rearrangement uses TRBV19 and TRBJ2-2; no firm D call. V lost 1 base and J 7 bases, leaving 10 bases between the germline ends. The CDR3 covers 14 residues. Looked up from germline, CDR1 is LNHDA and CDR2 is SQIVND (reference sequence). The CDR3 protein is CASSIAPHSGELFF. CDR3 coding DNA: TGTGCCAGTAGTATAGCGCCACATAGCGGGGAGCTGTTTTTT. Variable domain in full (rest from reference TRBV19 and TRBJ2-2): DGGITQSPKYLFRKEGQNVTLSCEQNLNHDAMYWYRQDPGQGLRLIYYSQIVNDFQKGDIAEGYSVSREKKESFPLTVTSAQKNPTAFYLCASSIAPHSGELFFGEGSRLTVL.

CDR3 sequence: CASSLWGSAGYTF. In DNA form, the CDR3 reads TGTGCCAGCAGCTTGTGGGGGTCTGCGGGCTACACCTTC. V and J are TRBV5-5 and TRBJ1-2; the D gene is possibly TRBD1 (5 bases). The CDR3 covers 13 residues. Germline V gene sequence: CDR1 SGHKS, CDR2 YYEKEE (reference sequence). V was shortened by 1 base and J by 8 bases, with 12 bases between the two germline ends.

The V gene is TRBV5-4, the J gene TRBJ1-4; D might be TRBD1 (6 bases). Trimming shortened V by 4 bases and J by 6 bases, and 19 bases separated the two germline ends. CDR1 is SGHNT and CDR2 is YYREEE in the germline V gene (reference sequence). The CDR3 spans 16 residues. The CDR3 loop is CASSRGGGMAHEKLFF. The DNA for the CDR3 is TGTGCCAGCAGCCGAGGGGGAGGTATGGCTCATGAAAAACTGTTTTTT.

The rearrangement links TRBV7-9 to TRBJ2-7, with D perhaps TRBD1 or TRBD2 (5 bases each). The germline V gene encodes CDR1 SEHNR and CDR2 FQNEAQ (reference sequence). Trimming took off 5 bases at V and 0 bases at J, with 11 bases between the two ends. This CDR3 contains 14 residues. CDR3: CASSQGVLSYEQYF. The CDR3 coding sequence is TGTGCCAGCAGCCAGGGAGTCCTCTCCTACGAGCAGTACTTC.

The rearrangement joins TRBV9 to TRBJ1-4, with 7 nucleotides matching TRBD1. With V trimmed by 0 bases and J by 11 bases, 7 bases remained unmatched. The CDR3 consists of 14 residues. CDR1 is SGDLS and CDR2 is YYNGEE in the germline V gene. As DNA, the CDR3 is TGTGCCAGCAGCGTAGGGGACAGCTCTGGGAAACTGTTTTTT. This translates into CASSVGDSSGKLFF.

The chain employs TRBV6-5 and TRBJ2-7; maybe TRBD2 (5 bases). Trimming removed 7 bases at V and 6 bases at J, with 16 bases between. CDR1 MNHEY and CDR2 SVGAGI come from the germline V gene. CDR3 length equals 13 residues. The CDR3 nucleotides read TGTGCCAGCATGCGTGAGGGTGTAAGCGAGCAGTACTTC. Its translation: CASMREGVSEQYF.